The rows below give T cell receptor beta chains drawn from one sample of a study of cytomegalovirus exposure and HLA in healthy donors. Clones were sequenced by immunoSEQ multiplex PCR, and TCRdb holds only the in-frame ones, with some missing. The data show 150,000 to 200,000 clones, approximately 88% seen once. Material: PBMCs. The receptors shown here come from a man aged 30 to 39 in good health and CMV-seropositive. Both conserved end residues are part of each CDR3.

cdr3_aa,v_call
CSAGPSPDRAYYGYTF,TRBV29-1
CASSEVSVQPQHF,TRBV6-1
CASSLTGHTGELFF,TRBV5-1
CASSLSGRDSEYF,TRBV5-1
CASSLTHGGGELFF,TRBV7-3
CASSPETGGEKLFF,TRBV7-8
CASSFGAGGLWEQYF,TRBV7-8
CASSFLAGLEQYF,TRBV27
CASSEYKKGTTNYGYTF,TRBV25-1
CAGSGGGTDTQYF,TRBV6-6
CASSEGGKPQHF,TRBV27
CASSESSVVRGHGYTF,TRBV2
CASSSEGRGIGYTF,TRBV28
CASSRSLTGGVNEQFF,TRBV2
CASSLERQVKETQYF,TRBV5-4
CATRQADSNQPQHF,TRBV6-6
CASSPFDGRLGNTIYF,TRBV28
CASSGGTSRTGELFF,TRBV9
CASSSQDSNQPQHF,TRBV7-2
CAQHRGAANTGELFF,TRBV11-2
CAWKSGGNTIYF,TRBV30
CASSGHPQETQYF,TRBV6-1
CASSQVQGFYEQYF,TRBV4-1
CASSYGQHSGNTIYF,TRBV6-5
CASSVARSPLYSGNTIYF,TRBV2
CASEPGQGATGELFF,TRBV28
CASSTGAGGDYGANVLTF,TRBV6-4
CASSKALAGTPGEQYF,TRBV11-1
CASSSRTGGTEAFF,TRBV7-3
CASSEPGQGVGEQYF,TRBV25-1
CSGAGPGGDGNTIYF,TRBV29-1
CASSSPGTGDRYEQYF,TRBV6-5
CASSHNSATYEQYF,TRBV4-1
CASSLKPDTEAFF,TRBV6-5
CASSAGLAGVGGELFF,TRBV6-1
CASSLGTGSTEAFF,TRBV5-6
CASSWGTSAYNEQFF,TRBV11-2
CASSLPGGRYEQYF,TRBV28
CATSRDLGSGGAFGANVLTF,TRBV15
CAIHTGTEINYGYTF,TRBV10-3
CASVLPRYTEAFF,TRBV6-1